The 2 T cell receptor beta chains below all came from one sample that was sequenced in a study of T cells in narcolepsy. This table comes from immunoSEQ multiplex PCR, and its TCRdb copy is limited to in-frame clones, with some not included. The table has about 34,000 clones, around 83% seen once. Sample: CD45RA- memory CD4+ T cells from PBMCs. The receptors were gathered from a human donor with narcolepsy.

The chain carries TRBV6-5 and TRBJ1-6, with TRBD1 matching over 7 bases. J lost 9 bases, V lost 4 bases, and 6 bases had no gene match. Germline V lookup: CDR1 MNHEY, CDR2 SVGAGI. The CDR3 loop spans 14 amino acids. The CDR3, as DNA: TGTGCCAGCAGTTGGACAGGAGGTACTTCACCCCTCCACTTT. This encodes CASSWTGGTSPLHF.

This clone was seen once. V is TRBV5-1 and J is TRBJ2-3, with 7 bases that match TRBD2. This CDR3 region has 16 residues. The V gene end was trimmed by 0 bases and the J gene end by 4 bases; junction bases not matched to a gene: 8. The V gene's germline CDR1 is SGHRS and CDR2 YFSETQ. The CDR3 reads CASSLAGGSGADTQYF. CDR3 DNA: TGCGCCAGCAGCTTGGCCGGCGGGAGTGGAGCAGATACGCAGTATTTT. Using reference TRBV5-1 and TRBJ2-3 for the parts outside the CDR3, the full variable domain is KAGVTQTPRYLIKTRGQQVTLSCSPISGHRSVSWYQQTPGQGLQFLFEYFSETQRNKGNFPGRFSGRQFSNSRSEMNVSTLELGDSALYLCASSLAGGSGADTQYFGPGTRLTVL.